This T cell receptor (beta chain) was observed in a study of blood T cell repertoires in COVID-19. In the study overall: Both acute and convalescent COVID-19 samples were obtained from the United States, Italy and Spain. T cells, B-cell-depleted T cells, or PBMCs supplied cDNA or gDNA.

Per the study methods: Nucleated cell number was recorded as an estimate derived from reference gene primer amplification. Produced via immunoSEQ multiplex PCR; TCRdb's table is partial and in-frame only. For V, J and clone size, that table is used; D and trimming come from the DNA. Altogether about 72,000 clones are present, 91% being singletons, with the ten largest covering 5.5% to 8%. Trimming shortened V by 2 bases and J by 2 bases, and 9 bases separated the two germline ends. Germline loops: CDR1 MNHEY, CDR2 SVGEGT. This CDR3 is 15 amino acids long. The rearrangement joins TRBV6-2 or TRBV6-3 to TRBJ2-2; D not certain. This TCR came from a human donor in a cohort sampled during active COVID-19. Specimen: peripheral blood. This CDR3 is CASSYGAPNTGELFF. CDR3 nucleotides: TGTGCCAGCAGTTACGGAGCTCCTAACACCGGGGAGCTGTTTTTT.